One T cell receptor (beta chain) is described in this entry. Its specific antigen is unknown. No much larger clone exists at a distance of one base, and base qualities are not known. This specimen belongs to a study of T cells after yellow fever vaccination (dated by TCRdb to about 2019). Context from the whole study: The SMART-Seq v4 Ultra Low Input RNA kit was used to prepare libraries from fractions with low cell numbers. Bulk TCR alpha and beta repertoires were sequenced longitudinally to track T-cell clones before and after primary and booster YFV17D yellow fever vaccination. Two healthy male donors made up the cohort, one aged 18 to 29 years and the other aged 30 to 40 years. Blood samples were taken at several timepoints before and after primary and secondary immunization, and bulk PBMC replicates and cell subsets were isolated.

At the junction V is shortened by 5 bases and J by 2 bases; bases outside the gene matches: 7. Looking up the germline V gene yields CDR1 MNHNS and CDR2 SASEGT. From the cysteine through the phenylalanine, the CDR3 covers 16 amino acids. Kept here is only the CDR3 DNA, which spans 48 bases and is read in frame from base 1. Reads for this sample came from an Illumina NovaSeq 6000. TCR cDNA was synthesized by 5'RACE template switching, through which a universal primer site and unique molecular identifiers were introduced. cDNA synthesis was primed from both the TCR alpha and TCR beta constant segments. Library amplification involved two PCR steps, and the second step added sample barcodes and sequencing adapters. Sequencing of libraries was done on Illumina HiSeq 2500 (2x100 bp) or NovaSeq (2x150 bp). The authors processed their data as follows. Reads were demultiplexed and collapsed into UMI consensus sequences with MIGEC, and V(D)J alignment was performed with MiXCR. Clonotypes responding to the vaccine were identified with edgeR on replicate PBMC samples, with the criteria of FDR below 0.01 and a log2 fold change above 5 up to day 15. Bulk clonotypes were assigned CD4 or CD8 identity according to which sequenced CD4 or CD8 repertoire held them at higher abundance. TCRdb reanalyzed the raw reads on its own, using fastp at Q25 for trimming and MiXCR for clone calling, and kept in-frame beta chains. A single entry per CDR3 protein holds the most common genes and DNA from its merged rows. TCRdb's processing, not the authors' own work, is the source of the V and J calls. Across this sample there are a few hundred thousand distinct CDR3 sequences, with approximately 4% seen only once. The ten most abundant clones make up just under 20% of the sample.

General findings and caveats noted by the study authors: The secondary T-cell response was weaker than the primary response but faster, peaking on day 5 instead of day 15. Because abundant contaminating clonotypes from the bulk population could be contained in FACS-sorted repertoires, computational filtering was required. The study included only a couple of donors, which limits how far the findings can be generalized. A small fraction of clonotypes appeared in both the CD4 and CD8 compartments, likely as a result of convergent recombination. After the booster, most of the clones that had expanded following primary vaccination were detected again (approximately 96% of CD4 and around 88% of CD8), which suggests that memory was broadly maintained.

The treatment or condition label for this specimen denotes: live attenuated yellow fever vaccine strain. Two biological replicates of bulk PBMCs were collected at each blood-draw timepoint. A standard Ficoll-Paque protocol was used to isolate PBMCs from peripheral blood. TriZol was used to extract RNA from bulk PBMCs, from CD4 and CD8 fractions, and from dextramer-positive and dextramer-negative fractions. This specimen was PBMCs, taken 15 days after the yellow fever booster vaccination. This clonotype was obtained from a man aged 18-30 years who received the YFV17D yellow fever vaccine. The receptor chain draws on TRBV6-1 and TRBJ2-1, and 9 bases in between align with TRBD1. The DNA reads TGTGCCAGCAGTAAAAACAGGGGGCCCCCCTACAATGAGCAGTTCTTC. Translated, this is CASSKNRGPPYNEQFF.